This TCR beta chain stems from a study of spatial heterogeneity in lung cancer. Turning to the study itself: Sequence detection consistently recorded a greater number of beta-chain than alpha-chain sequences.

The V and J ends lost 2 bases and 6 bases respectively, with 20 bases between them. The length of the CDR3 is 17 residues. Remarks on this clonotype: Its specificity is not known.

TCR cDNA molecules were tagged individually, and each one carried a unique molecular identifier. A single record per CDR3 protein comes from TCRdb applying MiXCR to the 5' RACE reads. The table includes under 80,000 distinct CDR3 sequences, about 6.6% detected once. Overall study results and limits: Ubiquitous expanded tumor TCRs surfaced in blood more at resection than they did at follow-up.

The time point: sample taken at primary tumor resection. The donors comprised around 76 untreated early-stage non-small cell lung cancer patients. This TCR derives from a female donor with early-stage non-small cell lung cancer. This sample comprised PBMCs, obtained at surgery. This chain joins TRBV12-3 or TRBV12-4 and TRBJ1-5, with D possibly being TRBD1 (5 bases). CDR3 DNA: TGTGCCAGCAGTTTAATGGGAGGGACGAGATACGGTCAGCCCCAGCATTTT. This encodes CASSLMGGTRYGQPQHF.